This T cell receptor beta chain was profiled in a study of human T cells and chemical hapten exposure. Study-level background: From small differences in pooled library volume came most of the variation in per-sample TCR yields.

This clonotype turned up a few times. Its antigen is not known. Using its own MiXCR run on the RACE reads, TCRdb lists one record per CDR3 protein. The sample includes roughly 180,000 distinct CDR3 sequences, 20% to 25% of them seen just once. Trimming pared 4 bases from V and 2 bases from J, leaving 17 bases between. CDR1 LGHDT and CDR2 YNNKEL come from the germline V gene (reference sequence). The CDR3 runs to 16 residues. The study, taken as a whole, reports: Patch test score rose with PT1 expanded TCRs, significant at 8, 16, 32, not 4. Sensitizing to DPC left TCRs with a frequency above 1 in 1000 unaltered.

As to time point: patch test 1, 2 weeks after DPC sensitization. The treatment was: therapeutic diphenylcyclopropenone sensitization with weekly scalp DPC. Investigators collected blood before applying each patch test. The rearrangement links TRBV3-1 to TRBJ1-1; the D gene is possibly TRBD1 (6 bases). Source: whole blood, taken in connection with sensitization to the hapten diphenylcyclopropenone (DPC). This receptor was taken from a woman aged 45 to 65 with alopecia areata. Some clones in this sample may be carry-over from other donors' samples. CDR3 amino acids: CASSPRLGTPNTEAFF. DNA of the CDR3: TGTGCCAGCAGCCCCCGACTGGGGACACCTAACACTGAAGCTTTCTTT. The whole variable domain, filled in from reference TRBV3-1 and TRBJ1-1, reads DTAVSQTPKYLVTQMGNDKSIKCEQNLGHDTMYWYKQDSKKFLKIMFSYNNKELIINETVPNRFSPKSPDKAHLNLHINSLELGDSAVYFCASSPRLGTPNTEAFFGQGTRLTVV.